Listed below are T cell receptor beta chains from one sample, sequenced in a study of CD8 T cells in Susac syndrome. One entry per CDR3 protein results from TCRdb running MiXCR on the immunoSEQ multiplex PCR reads. The table shows some 120,000 distinct CDR3 sequences, with around 94% occurring only once. The sample consisted of CD4+ T cells from PBMCs. These TCRs come from a human donor in good health. CDR3s leave out the opening cysteine and the closing phenylalanine or tryptophan. The D gene is left open where the match is weak.

v_call d_call cdr3_aa
TRBV3-1 . ASSQEQSTQY
TRBV2 TRBD2 ASSGGLAETQY
TRBV5-1 TRBD1 ASSPTGAANEKLF
TRBV19 TRBD1 AMGTGGPRPQH
TRBV29-1 . SVEPPRGGTDTQY
TRBV20-1 . SARDLVASDTQY
TRBV2 . ASRERVFAKNIQY
TRBV2 TRBD2 ASSEPGTSGRNGELF
TRBV11-2 TRBD2 ASSLEASGTGELF
TRBV5-6 . ASSLGRELF
TRBV2 . ASSVAESSYNEQF
TRBV2 . ASSPRGETQY
TRBV5-1 . ASSLVRGTNTGELF
TRBV24-1 TRBD2 ATRAGDTGELF
TRBV27 TRBD2 ASSMTSGTQETQY
TRBV5-1 TRBD1 ASSGTGFSDQETQY
TRBV27 . ASKIQGTFYNEQF
TRBV5-1 . ASSYGGSGANVLT
TRBV29-1 . SAAPGAGTDTQY
TRBV7-2 . ASSLGIGARSYGYT
TRBV3-1 TRBD2 ASSQVLAGGPIVNEQF
TRBV7-2 . ASSGPGQETQY
TRBV12-3/TRBV12-4 TRBD2 ASSKTREDNEQF
TRBV6-2/TRBV6-3 TRBD2 AIGWAGEETQY
TRBV20-1 . SARRREGTGELF
TRBV29-1 . SVETISREGAYEQY
TRBV14 . ASSSGRLNTEAF
TRBV7-2 . ASSPMRSQETQY
TRBV11-2 . ASSLDLFTGELF
TRBV29-1 . SVSRAKGEKLF
TRBV6-5 TRBD1 ASSYSRTGTTGELF
TRBV23-1 TRBD1 ASSPPLTGSEAF
TRBV3-1 . ASSQVANEQF
TRBV5-1 . ASSLDGGGQPQH
TRBV18 . ASSLDSFSYNEQF
TRBV2 TRBD1 ASSEGQENT
TRBV30 . AWTLGGGPEAF
TRBV5-1 TRBD2 ASSSVAGSDEQF
TRBV29-1 . SVTGTLNTEAF
TRBV19 TRBD1 ASSGPRQGRSEAF
TRBV7-2 TRBD2 ASSLETGRNEQY
TRBV20-1 TRBD2 SAGGLASRGYEQY
TRBV20-1 TRBD2 SAITSGSSDTQY
TRBV9 TRBD2 ASSFRGAGAGNEQF
TRBV29-1 . SVEGVQANYGYT
TRBV6-1 . ASSTIPGNTEAF
TRBV5-1 TRBD1 ASSFGTGIMQETQY
TRBV14 TRBD2 ASSQIAGVAYNEQF
TRBV6-1 . ASSEAGTGTREQY
TRBV20-1 . SAFDSSYEQY
TRBV20-1 TRBD1 SARDSGSYGYT
TRBV12-3/TRBV12-4 TRBD2 ASSLSAGANTGELF
TRBV5-1 . ASSSQGGTDTQY